This T cell receptor (beta chain) was documented in a study of type 1 regulatory T cells. General study results and limits: Type 1 regulatory T cells had a more restricted TCR repertoire than non-type 1 regulatory T cells.

TCRdb reprocessed the reads via MiXCR and lists one record per CDR3 protein. This table has about 65,000 distinct CDR3 sequences, roughly 49% appearing once. Turning to this clonotype: What it binds is not known.

The TCR originated in a human donor in good health. Sequencing was done on a sample of cultured non-Tr1 T cells, either the whole culture or a sorted T cell fraction (not recorded which).

CDR3 bases: TGTGCCAGCAGCTTATGGGACAGGGGAGAGCAGTACTTC. Translating gives CASSLWDRGEQYF. The chain links TRBV7-2 to TRBJ2-7; TRBD1 agrees at 10 bases. CDR1 and CDR2 (germline): SGHTA, FQGNSA. V lost 2 bases, J lost 7 bases, and 2 bases stayed unmatched. This CDR3 has 13 amino acids.